A single sample gave rise to the 13 T cell receptor beta chains below, sequenced in a study of cytomegalovirus exposure and HLA in healthy donors (dated by TCRdb to between 2016 and 2019). Libraries were constructed by the immunoSEQ multiplex PCR assay. For the multiplex PCR, a mixture combining 60 forward primers for TCR Vbeta segments and 13 reverse primers for TCR Jbeta segments was used. TCRdb obtained this table from immuneACCESS and retained in-frame rearrangements with V and J assigned. These tables miss some clones; where compared with another copy, unresolved V genes account for less than half of the shortfall, and the remainder is unexplained. This sample is represented by 100,000 to 130,000 clones; under 85% of them were singletons. Jointly, the top ten make up approximately 4.2% of the sample. The source material was PBMCs. The receptors originated from a male donor in good health and CMV-seronegative.

This chain joins TRBV19 and TRBJ1-2; no reliable D call. Trimming took off 6 bases at V and 5 bases at J, with 10 bases between the two ends. This CDR3 has 12 residues. Per germline, CDR1 LNHDA and CDR2 SQIVND (reference sequence). CDR3: CASRLGGYGYTF. Written as DNA, the CDR3 is TGTGCCAGTAGGCTGGGCGGGTATGGCTACACCTTC. Based on the CDR3 plus reference TRBV19 and TRBJ1-2, the full variable domain is DGGITQSPKYLFRKEGQNVTLSCEQNLNHDAMYWYRQDPGQGLRLIYYSQIVNDFQKGDIAEGYSVSREKKESFPLTVTSAQKNPTAFYLCASRLGGYGYTFGSGTRLTVV.

V gene TRBV11-2 combines with J gene TRBJ2-7, with TRBD1 matching over 10 bases. V lost 5 bases, J lost 5 bases, and 9 bases stayed unmatched. From germline, CDR1 is SGHAT and CDR2 FQNNGV. The CDR3 contains 15 residues. The CDR3, as DNA: TGTGCCAGCAGCCAGATAAGGGACAGGGGAAACGAGCAGTACTTC. The encoded protein is CASSQIRDRGNEQYF.

The chain combines TRBV10-3 with TRBJ1-1; 9 nucleotides align to TRBD1. The CDR3 has 16 amino acids. V was pared by 6 bases and J by 0 bases, with 8 bases of the junction left unmatched. Germline values: CDR1 ENHRY, CDR2 SYGVKD. This chain's CDR3 is CAIRNPGQGMNTEAFF. The CDR3 coding sequence is TGTGCCATCAGGAATCCGGGACAGGGTATGAACACTGAAGCTTTCTTT.

This clone was observed a handful of times. The chain employs TRBV6-6 and TRBJ1-2; tentatively, D is TRBD1 (6 bases). V lost 4 bases, J lost 7 bases, and 16 bases lay in between. Germline CDR1 is MNHNY and CDR2 is SVGAGI (reference sequence). This CDR3 comprises 14 residues. For the CDR3, the DNA is TGTGCCAGCAGTTCCTCGGGGGCGATCGGTGGCTACACCTTC. Encoded protein: CASSSSGAIGGYTF.

The rearrangement uses TRBV2 and TRBJ1-5; D is undetermined. The germline gives CDR1 SNHLY, CDR2 FYNNEI. V gave up 4 bases and J gave up 0 bases, with 13 bases separating them. CDR3 length: 16 residues. In DNA, the CDR3 is TGTGCCAGCAGTGCGCCGGGATTAAATAGCAATCAGCCCCAGCATTTT. Protein sequence: CASSAPGLNSNQPQHF.

The rearrangement links TRBV5-1 to TRBJ2-5, with TRBD1 matching 9 bases. The J call may be incorrect, as the DNA end agrees better with TRBJ2-7. This CDR3 has 14 residues. Per germline, CDR1 SGHRS and CDR2 YFSETQ. The CDR3 loop reads CASSFGTGMYEQYF. CDR3 bases: TGCGCCAGCAGCTTCGGGACAGGGATGTACGAGCAGTACTTC.

This chain joins TRBV5-4 and TRBJ2-5; 12 positions agree with TRBD2. The ends lost 3 bases at V and 5 bases at J; junction bases unmatched: 8. CDR3 length: 16 residues. Germline values: CDR1 SGHNT, CDR2 YYREEE (reference sequence). The CDR3 region has the DNA TGTGCCAGCAGCTCACGACTAGCGGGAGTGGCGGAGACCCAGTACTTC. It is translated as CASSSRLAGVAETQYF.

The rearrangement joins TRBV4-2 to TRBJ2-5, with a possible D match to TRBD2 (5 bases). The V gene lost 1 base and the J gene lost 2 bases, with 8 bases spanning the gap. Germline assignment: CDR1 LGHNA and CDR2 YNFKEQ. CDR3 length: 14 residues. In DNA form, the CDR3 reads TGTGCCAGCAGCCAAGCGGGGAATCAAGAGACCCAGTACTTC. The encoded protein is CASSQAGNQETQYF.

The chain recombines TRBV7-9 with TRBJ2-5; D perhaps matches TRBD1 (5 bases). The V gene lost 5 bases and the J gene lost 0 bases, with 13 bases spanning the gap. The CDR3 covers 15 residues. The germline gives CDR1 SEHNR, CDR2 FQNEAQ (reference sequence). The chain's CDR3 is CASSRAGRNQETQYF. The CDR3 DNA sequence: TGTGCCAGCAGCCGAGCAGGGCGAAACCAAGAGACCCAGTACTTC.

Note on this clone: Since no conserved phenylalanine or tryptophan closes the CDR3, a read error is the likely cause. J is TRBJ1-2 and V is TRBV6-4; 7 nucleotides line up with TRBD1. The trim removed 9 bases at V and 3 bases at J, leaving 10 bases unmatched. This CDR3 region has 14 residues. Germline CDR1 MRHNA, CDR2 SNTAGT. CDR3 protein: CASKGQPLDYGYTL. The CDR3 DNA follows: TGTGCCAGTAAGGGACAGCCCTTGGACTATGGCTACACCCTC.

With respect to this clone: Germline and junction disagree at one end, which may indicate a read error. The chain carries TRBV7-9 and TRBJ2-4; no reliable D call. This CDR3 region has 9 residues. CDR1 is SEHNR and CDR2 is FQNEAQ in the germline V gene (reference sequence). This CDR3 reads CAILHIRYF. CDR3 nucleotides: TGTGCCATCCTCCACATTCGGTACTTC.

The chain links TRBV30 to TRBJ1-2, with D possibly matching TRBD1 (5 bases). In germline, CDR1 is GTSNPN, CDR2 SVGIG (reference sequence). Trimming stripped 5 bases from V and 6 bases from J, with 19 bases between. The CDR3 spans 14 residues. This CDR3 is CAWEQVPIFNGYTF. Written as DNA, the CDR3 is TGTGCCTGGGAACAGGTCCCTATTTTTAATGGCTACACCTTC.

The J gene is TRBJ2-7, the V gene TRBV10-3; 12 bases are shared with TRBD2. Looked up from germline, CDR1 is ENHRY and CDR2 is SYGVKD. V shed 3 bases, J shed 3 bases, and the junction held 3 bases outside the gene matches. The CDR3 contains 15 residues. As DNA, the CDR3 is TGTGCCATCAGTGACCCGGGACTAGCGGGCTACGAGCAGTACTTC. Protein: CAISDPGLAGYEQYF.